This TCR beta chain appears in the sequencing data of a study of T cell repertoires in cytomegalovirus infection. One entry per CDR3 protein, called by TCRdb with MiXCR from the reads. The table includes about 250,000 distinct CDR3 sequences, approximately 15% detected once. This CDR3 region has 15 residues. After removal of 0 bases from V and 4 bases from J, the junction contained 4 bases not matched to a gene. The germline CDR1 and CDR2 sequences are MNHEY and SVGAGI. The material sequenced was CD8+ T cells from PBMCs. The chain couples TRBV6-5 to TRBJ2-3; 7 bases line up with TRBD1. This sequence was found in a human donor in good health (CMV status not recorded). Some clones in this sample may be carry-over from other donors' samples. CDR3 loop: CASSYSGGWADTQYF. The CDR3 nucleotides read TGTGCCAGCAGTTACTCAGGGGGCTGGGCAGATACGCAGTATTTT.